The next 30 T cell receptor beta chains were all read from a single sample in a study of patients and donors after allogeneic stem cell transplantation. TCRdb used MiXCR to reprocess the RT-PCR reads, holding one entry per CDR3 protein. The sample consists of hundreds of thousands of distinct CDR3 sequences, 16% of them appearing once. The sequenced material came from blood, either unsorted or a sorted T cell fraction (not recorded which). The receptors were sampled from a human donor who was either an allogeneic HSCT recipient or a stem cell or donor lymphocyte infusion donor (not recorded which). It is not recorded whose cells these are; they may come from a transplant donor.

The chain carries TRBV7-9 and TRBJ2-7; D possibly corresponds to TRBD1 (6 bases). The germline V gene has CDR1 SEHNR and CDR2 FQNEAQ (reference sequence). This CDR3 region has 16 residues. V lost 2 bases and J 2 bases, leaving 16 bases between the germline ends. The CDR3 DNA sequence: TGTGCCAGCAGCTTAAACTGGGAACAGGGCCCCTACGAGCAGTACTTC. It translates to CASSLNWEQGPYEQYF.

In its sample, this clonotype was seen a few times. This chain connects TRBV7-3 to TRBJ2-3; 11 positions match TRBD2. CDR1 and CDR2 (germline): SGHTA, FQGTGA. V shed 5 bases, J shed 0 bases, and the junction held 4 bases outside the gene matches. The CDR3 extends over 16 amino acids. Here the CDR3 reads CASSLRLAGSTDTQYF. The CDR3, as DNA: TGTGCCAGCAGCCTCCGACTAGCGGGGAGCACAGATACGCAGTATTTT.

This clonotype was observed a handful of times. CDR3 amino acids: CASSTEGNTEAFF. The CDR3 DNA reads TGTGCCAGCAGCACCGAGGGAAATACTGAAGCTTTCTTT. This chain joins TRBV7-3 and TRBJ1-1; D is uncertain. There are 13 residues in the CDR3. Looked up from germline, CDR1 is SGHTA and CDR2 is FQGTGA. The germline V and J ends were trimmed by 5 bases and 5 bases, with 12 bases remaining between them.

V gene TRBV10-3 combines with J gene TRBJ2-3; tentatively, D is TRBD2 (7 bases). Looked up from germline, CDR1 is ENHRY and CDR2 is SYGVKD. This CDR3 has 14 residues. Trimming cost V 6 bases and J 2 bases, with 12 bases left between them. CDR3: CAIRAGGPTDTQYF. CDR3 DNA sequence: TGTGCCATCAGGGCCGGGGGGCCCACAGATACGCAGTATTTT.

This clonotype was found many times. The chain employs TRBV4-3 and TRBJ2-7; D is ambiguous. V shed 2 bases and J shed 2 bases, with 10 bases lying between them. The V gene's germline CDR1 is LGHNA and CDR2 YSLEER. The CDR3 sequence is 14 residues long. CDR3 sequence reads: CASSQRDAAYEQYF. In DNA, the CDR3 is TGCGCCAGCAGCCAACGAGACGCGGCCTACGAGCAGTACTTC.

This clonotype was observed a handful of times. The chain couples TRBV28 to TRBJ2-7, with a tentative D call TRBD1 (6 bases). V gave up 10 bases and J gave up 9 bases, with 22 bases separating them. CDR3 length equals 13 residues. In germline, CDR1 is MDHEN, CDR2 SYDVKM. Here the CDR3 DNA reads TGTGCCAACGACAGGTCCCAGGGCGGGTGGCAGTACTTC. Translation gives CANDRSQGGWQYF.

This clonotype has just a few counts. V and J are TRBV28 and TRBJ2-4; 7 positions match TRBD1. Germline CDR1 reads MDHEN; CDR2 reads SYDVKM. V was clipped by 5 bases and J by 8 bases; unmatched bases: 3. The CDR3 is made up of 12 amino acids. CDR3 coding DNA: TGTGCCAGCAGTACGGGACAGTACATTCAGTACTTC. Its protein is CASSTGQYIQYF.

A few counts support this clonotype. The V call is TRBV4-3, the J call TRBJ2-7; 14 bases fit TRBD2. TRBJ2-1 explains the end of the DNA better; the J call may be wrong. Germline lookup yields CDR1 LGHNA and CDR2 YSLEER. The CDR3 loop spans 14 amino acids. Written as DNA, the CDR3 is TGCGCCAGCAGCCAACGGACTAGCGGGGGGATCCAGTTCTTC. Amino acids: CASSQRTSGGIQFF.

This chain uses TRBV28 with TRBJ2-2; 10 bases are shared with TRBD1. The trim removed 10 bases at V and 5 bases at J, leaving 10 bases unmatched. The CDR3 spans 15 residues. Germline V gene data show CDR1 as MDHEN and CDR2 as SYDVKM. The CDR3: CAIMKDRGGTGELFF. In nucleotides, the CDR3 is TGTGCCATCATGAAGGACAGGGGGGGGACCGGGGAGCTGTTTTTT.

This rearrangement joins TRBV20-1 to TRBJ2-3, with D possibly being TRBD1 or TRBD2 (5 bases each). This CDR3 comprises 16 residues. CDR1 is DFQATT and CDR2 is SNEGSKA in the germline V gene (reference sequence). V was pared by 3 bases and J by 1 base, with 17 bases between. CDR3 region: CSASQGPDRGTDTQYF. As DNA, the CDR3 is TGCAGTGCTAGCCAGGGACCAGATCGTGGCACAGATACGCAGTATTTT.

CDR3 region: CASSREGTGYRETQYF. DNA of the CDR3: TGTGCCAGCAGTCGCGAAGGGACAGGGTATCGAGAGACCCAGTACTTC. V gene TRBV6-1 combines with J gene TRBJ2-5, with 9 bases that match TRBD1. The CDR3 has 16 amino acids. V trimming: 5 bases; J trimming: 4 bases; junction bases outside the gene matches: 11. Germline lookup yields CDR1 MNHNS and CDR2 SASEGT.

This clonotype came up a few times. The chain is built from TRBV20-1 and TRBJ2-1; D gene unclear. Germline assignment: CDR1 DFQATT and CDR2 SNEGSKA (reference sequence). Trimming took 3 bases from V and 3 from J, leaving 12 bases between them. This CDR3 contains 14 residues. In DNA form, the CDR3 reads TGCAGTGCTAGTCACCTAGAATACTACAATGAGCAGTTCTTC. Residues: CSASHLEYYNEQFF.

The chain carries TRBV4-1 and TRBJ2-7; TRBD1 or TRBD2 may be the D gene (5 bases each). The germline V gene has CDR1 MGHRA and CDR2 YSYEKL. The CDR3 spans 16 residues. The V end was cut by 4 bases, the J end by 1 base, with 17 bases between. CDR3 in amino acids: CASSRFSGPGSYEQYF. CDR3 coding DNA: TGCGCCAGCAGCCGCTTTTCGGGACCGGGATCCTACGAGCAGTACTTC.

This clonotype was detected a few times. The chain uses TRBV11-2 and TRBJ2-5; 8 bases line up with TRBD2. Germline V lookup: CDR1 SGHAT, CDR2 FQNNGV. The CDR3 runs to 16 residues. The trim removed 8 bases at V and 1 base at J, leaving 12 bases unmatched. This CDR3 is CASAKGLAGIQETQYF. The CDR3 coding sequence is TGTGCCAGCGCAAAGGGCCTAGCGGGCATCCAAGAGACCCAGTACTTC.

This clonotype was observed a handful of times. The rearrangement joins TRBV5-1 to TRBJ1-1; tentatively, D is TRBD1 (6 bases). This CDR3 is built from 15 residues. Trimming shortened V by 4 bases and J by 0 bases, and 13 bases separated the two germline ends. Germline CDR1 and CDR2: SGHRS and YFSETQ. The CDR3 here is CASSPEGGLNTEAFF. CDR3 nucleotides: TGCGCCAGCAGCCCGGAGGGGGGACTGAACACTGAAGCTTTCTTT.

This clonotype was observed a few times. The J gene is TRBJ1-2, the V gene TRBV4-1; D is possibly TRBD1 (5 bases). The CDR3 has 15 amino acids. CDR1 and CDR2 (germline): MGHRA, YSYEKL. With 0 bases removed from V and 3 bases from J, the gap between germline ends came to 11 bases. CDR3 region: CASSQDVTVHYGYTF. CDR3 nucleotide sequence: TGCGCCAGCAGCCAAGATGTGACAGTACACTATGGCTACACCTTC.

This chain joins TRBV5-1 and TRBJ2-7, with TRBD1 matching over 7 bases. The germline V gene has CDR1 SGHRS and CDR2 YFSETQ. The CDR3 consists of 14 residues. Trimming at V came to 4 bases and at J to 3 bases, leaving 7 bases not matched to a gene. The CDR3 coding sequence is TGCGCCAGCAGCCCCCCCACAGGGGACTACGAGCAGTACTTC. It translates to CASSPPTGDYEQYF.

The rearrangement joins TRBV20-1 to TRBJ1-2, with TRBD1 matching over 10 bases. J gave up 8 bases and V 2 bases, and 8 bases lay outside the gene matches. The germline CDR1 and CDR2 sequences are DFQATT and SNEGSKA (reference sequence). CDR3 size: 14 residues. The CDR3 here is CSARRTGTGDGYTF. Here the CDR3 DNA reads TGCAGTGCTAGACGAACCGGGACAGGGGACGGCTACACCTTC.

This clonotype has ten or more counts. In DNA, the CDR3 is TGCAGTGCTAGAGTGTCCAGCGGGCGCTCCTACGAGCAGTACTTC. Encoded protein: CSARVSSGRSYEQYF. The V gene is TRBV20-1, the J gene TRBJ2-7; a possible D gene is TRBD2 (6 bases). Germline assignment: CDR1 DFQATT and CDR2 SNEGSKA (reference sequence). V lost 1 base and J 0 bases, leaving 13 bases between the germline ends. The CDR3 loop spans 15 amino acids.

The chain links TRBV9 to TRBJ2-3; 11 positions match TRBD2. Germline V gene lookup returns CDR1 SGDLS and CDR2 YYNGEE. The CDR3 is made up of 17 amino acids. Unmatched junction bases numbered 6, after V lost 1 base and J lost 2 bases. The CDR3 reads CASSVSQLAGDTDTQYF. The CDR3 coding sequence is TGTGCCAGCAGCGTAAGTCAACTAGCGGGAGACACAGATACGCAGTATTTT.

The CDR3 sequence is CASSPIPRSTDTQYF. The CDR3 nucleotides are TGTGCCAGCAGCCCGATCCCTCGGAGCACAGATACGCAGTATTTT. This chain links TRBV7-9 with TRBJ2-3; unclear D gene. This CDR3 comprises 15 residues. Deletions cut 5 bases from V and 0 bases from J, with 12 bases between. Germline CDR1 SEHNR, CDR2 FQNEAQ (reference sequence).

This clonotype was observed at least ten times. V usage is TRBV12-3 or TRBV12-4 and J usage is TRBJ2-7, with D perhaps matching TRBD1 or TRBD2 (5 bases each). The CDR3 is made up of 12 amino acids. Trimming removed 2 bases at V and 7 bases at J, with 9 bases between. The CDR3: CASSLNWGEQYF. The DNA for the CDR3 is TGTGCCAGCAGTTTAAATTGGGGGGAGCAGTACTTC.

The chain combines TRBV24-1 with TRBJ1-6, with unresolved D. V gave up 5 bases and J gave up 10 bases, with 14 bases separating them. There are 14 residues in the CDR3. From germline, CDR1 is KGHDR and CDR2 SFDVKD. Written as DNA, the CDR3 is TGTGCCACCAGTGGCCCAGGTAGTAGCTCACCCCTCCACTTT. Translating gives CATSGPGSSSPLHF.

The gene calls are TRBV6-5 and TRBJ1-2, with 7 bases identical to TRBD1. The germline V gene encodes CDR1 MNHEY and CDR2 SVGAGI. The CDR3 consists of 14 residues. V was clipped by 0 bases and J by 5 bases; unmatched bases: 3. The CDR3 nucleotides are TGTGCCAGCAGTTACTCGACAGGGAAGTATGGCTACACCTTC. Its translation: CASSYSTGKYGYTF.

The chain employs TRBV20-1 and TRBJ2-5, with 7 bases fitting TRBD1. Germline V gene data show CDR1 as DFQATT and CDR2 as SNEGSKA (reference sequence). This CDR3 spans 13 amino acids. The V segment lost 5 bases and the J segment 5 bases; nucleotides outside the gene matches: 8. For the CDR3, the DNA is TGCAGTGCTCACCGGGACAGTGGGGAGACCCAGTACTTC. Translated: CSAHRDSGETQYF.

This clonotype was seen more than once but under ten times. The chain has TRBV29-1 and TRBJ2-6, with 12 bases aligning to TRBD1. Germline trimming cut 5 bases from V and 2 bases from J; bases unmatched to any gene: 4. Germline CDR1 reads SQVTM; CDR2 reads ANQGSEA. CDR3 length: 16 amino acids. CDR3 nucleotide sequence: TGCAGCGTTATTTGGGACAGGGGGCCTGGGGCCAACGTCCTGACTTTC. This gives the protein CSVIWDRGPGANVLTF.

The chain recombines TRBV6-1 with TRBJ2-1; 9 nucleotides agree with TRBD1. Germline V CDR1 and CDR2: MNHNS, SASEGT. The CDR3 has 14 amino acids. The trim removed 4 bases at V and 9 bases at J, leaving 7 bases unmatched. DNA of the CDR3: TGTGCCAGCAGTGTACAGGGGGCTAGGAGTGAGCAGTTCTTC. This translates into CASSVQGARSEQFF.

CDR3 sequence reads: CAISDLAGGHEQFF. CDR3 DNA sequence: TGTGCCATCAGTGATTTAGCGGGAGGCCATGAGCAGTTCTTC. V and J are TRBV10-3 and TRBJ2-1; TRBD2 matches 10 bases. Germline CDR1 and CDR2: ENHRY and SYGVKD. The CDR3 consists of 14 residues. J lost 8 bases, V lost 3 bases, and 4 bases had no gene match.

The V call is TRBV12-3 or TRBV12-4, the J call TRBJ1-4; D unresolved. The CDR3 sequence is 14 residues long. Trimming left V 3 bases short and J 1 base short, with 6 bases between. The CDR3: CASSLRQTNEKLFF. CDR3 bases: TGTGCCAGCAGTTTGCGGCAAACTAATGAAAAACTGTTTTTT.

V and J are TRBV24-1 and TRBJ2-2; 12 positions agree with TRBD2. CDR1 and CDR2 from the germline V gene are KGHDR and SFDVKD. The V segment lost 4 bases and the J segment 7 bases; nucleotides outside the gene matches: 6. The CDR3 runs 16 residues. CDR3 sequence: CATSDPSGGAGGELFF. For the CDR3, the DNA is TGTGCCACCAGTGACCCTAGCGGGGGGGCCGGCGGGGAGCTGTTTTTT.